The rows below give T cell receptor beta chains drawn from one sample of a study of blood T cell repertoires in COVID-19. Assay used: immunoSEQ multiplex PCR; TCRdb lists only in-frame clones, some missing. Here the sample spans some 180,000 clones, around 86% being singletons. The sequenced sample was peripheral blood. These receptors originate from a man aged 35 to 55 with acute or convalescent COVID-19. Both conserved end residues are part of each CDR3.

v_gene | CDR3aa
TRBV6-4 | CASSVSSGGYNEQFF
TRBV19 | CASSIPGYEQYF
TRBV12-3/TRBV12-4 | CASRPRQGLEAFF
TRBV18 | CASSPRKFGLAGVSYEQYF
TRBV6-1 | CASSEAPGRYSNQPQHF
TRBV7-9 | CASSQPGGTDTQYF
TRBV4-2 | CASSQVQGDTVYGYTF
TRBV5-1 | CASSLFRGENIQYF
TRBV13 | CASSLERVANEQFF
TRBV11-2 | CASSLGQGNTEAFF
TRBV19 | CASSKATVTNTGELFF
TRBV14 | CASSPPISYEQYF
TRBV5-6 | CASSFRGTGTDTQYF
TRBV7-2 | CASSLVPVKSSYEQYF
TRBV28 | CASSSQWTSRSTDTQYF
TRBV19 | CASHLAGGEDTQYF
TRBV10-1 | CASSGGGLGTGELFF
TRBV7-9 | CASSYKSSGNTIYF
TRBV4-2 | CASSQEAGHYEQYF
TRBV7-8 | CASSPRGYEQYF
TRBV7-8 | CASSTVKGAITDTQYF
TRBV29-1 | CSVSGTGAKNIQYF